Listed below are T cell receptor beta chains from one sample, sequenced in a study of response to subunit inactivated influenza vaccine. MiXCR was run by TCRdb on the RT-PCR reads, yielding one entry per CDR3 protein. The sample consists of 650,000 to 800,000 distinct CDR3 sequences, around 14% of them appearing once. The specimen comprised PBMCs from blood, sampled approximately 15 days before vaccination. The receptors stem from a man in his fifties who received an inactivated influenza vaccine. The CDR3 runs from the conserved cysteine through the conserved F or W. D genes are given only for firm matches. Size is stated for part of the rows, as once, few or many counts, or as a class when the clone is expanded.

d_call | clone_size | j_call | v_call | cdr3_aa | cdr3_nt
TRBD2 | few | TRBJ2-1 | TRBV6-2/TRBV6-3 | CASRAGLAVYNEQFF | TGTGCCAGCAGGGCGGGACTAGCGGTGTACAATGAGCAGTTCTTC
NA | many | TRBJ1-1 | TRBV10-3 | CAISESGRTEAFF | TGTGCCATCAGTGAGTCAGGGAGGACTGAAGCTTTCTTT
NA | few | TRBJ2-7 | TRBV5-6 | CASSFGASGNHQYF | TGTGCCAGCAGCTTTGGGGCCTCAGGGAACCACCAGTACTTC
TRBD1 | NA | TRBJ1-2 | TRBV4-1 | CASSQDPGTGRDGYTF | TGCGCCAGCAGCCAAGATCCCGGGACAGGACGTGACGGCTACACCTTC
NA | few | TRBJ1-3 | TRBV19 | CASSMERVSGNTIYF | TGTGCCAGTAGTATGGAGCGAGTCTCTGGAAACACCATATATTTT
TRBD2 | NA | TRBJ2-3 | TRBV7-2 | CASSLVASGGLTDTQYF | TGTGCCAGCAGCTTAGTAGCTAGCGGGGGCCTCACAGATACGCAGTATTTT
NA | NA | TRBJ2-3 | TRBV6-5 | CASSYSSAGDHSTDTQYF | TGTGCCAGCAGTTATTCCTCCGCAGGGGATCACAGCACAGATACGCAGTATTTT
NA | NA | TRBJ2-7 | TRBV6-6 | CASRIQGGEQYF | TGTGCCAGCAGAATACAGGGAGGCGAGCAGTACTTC
TRBD1 | NA | TRBJ2-7 | TRBV28 | CASSLPPGTGWYSYEQYF | TGTGCCAGCAGTTTACCTCCCGGGACAGGGTGGTATTCCTACGAGCAGTACTTC
NA | NA | TRBJ1-2 | TRBV2 | CASSETDGYGYTF | TGTGCCAGCAGTGAAACGGACGGCTATGGCTACACCTTC
NA | NA | TRBJ1-1 | TRBV12-3/TRBV12-4 | CASSLAHRNTEAFF | TGTGCCAGCAGTTTAGCGCACAGGAACACTGAAGCTTTCTTT
NA | few | TRBJ2-2 | TRBV24-1 | CATSDSGQPTGELFF | TGTGCCACCAGTGATTCAGGACAGCCCACCGGGGAGCTGTTTTTT
NA | few | TRBJ2-4 | TRBV7-2 | CASSKLQGNIQYF | TGTGCCAGCAGCAAATTACAGGGAAACATTCAGTACTTC
NA | few | TRBJ2-2 | TRBV21-1 | CASSNRLAGGPGNTGELFF | TGTGCCAGCAGCAACAGACTAGCGGGAGGGCCGGGGAACACCGGGGAGCTGTTTTTT
TRBD1 | few | TRBJ1-6 | TRBV5-6 | CASRFRGDREAYNSPLHF | TGTGCCAGCAGATTCCGCGGGGACAGGGAAGCCTATAATTCACCCCTCCACTTT
NA | few | TRBJ2-1 | TRBV2 | CASSEPPGVKIYNEQFF | TGTGCCAGCAGTGAACCCCCGGGGGTCAAGATATACAATGAGCAGTTCTTC
NA | NA | TRBJ1-6 | TRBV5-1 | CASSLEDSYNSPLHF | TGCGCCAGCAGCTTGGAGGACAGCTATAATTCACCCCTCCACTTT
TRBD1 | NA | TRBJ2-1 | TRBV7-9 | CASSTDRGRGHEQFF | TGTGCCAGCAGCACCGACAGGGGGCGAGGCCATGAGCAGTTCTTC
NA | NA | TRBJ2-3 | TRBV4-2 | CASTLELWRSSDTQYF | TGTGCCAGCACCCTGGAACTCTGGCGGAGCTCAGATACGCAGTATTTT
NA | few | TRBJ1-6 | TRBV20-1 | CSARARGIYNSPLHF | TGCAGTGCTAGAGCTAGAGGGATTTATAATTCACCCCTCCACTTT
NA | NA | TRBJ2-4 | TRBV4-1 | CASSQGFPNIQYF | TGCGCCAGCAGCCAAGGATTCCCAAACATTCAGTACTTC
NA | NA | TRBJ2-5 | TRBV7-9 | CASSSAGYGETQYF | TGTGCCAGCAGCTCTGCAGGGTATGGAGAGACCCAGTACTTC
NA | few | TRBJ2-4 | TRBV6-2/TRBV6-3 | CASRGLGWERNIQYF | TGTGCCAGCAGGGGCCTCGGCTGGGAGAGAAACATTCAGTACTTC
TRBD2 | few | TRBJ2-1 | TRBV5-1 | CASSLVTGGSYNEQFF | TGCGCCAGCAGCTTGGTAACGGGGGGCTCCTACAATGAGCAGTTCTTC
TRBD2 | few | TRBJ2-2 | TRBV4-3 | CASSQGPPGGSFTGELFF | TGCGCCAGCAGCCAAGGCCCTCCGGGCGGGAGTTTCACCGGGGAGCTGTTTTTT
TRBD1 | few | TRBJ2-1 | TRBV7-2 | CASSGGQNYNEQFF | TGTGCCAGCTCAGGGGGACAGAATTACAATGAGCAGTTCTTC
NA | few | TRBJ2-3 | TRBV11-2 | CASSRGPPLRRGRTDTQYF | TGTGCCAGCAGCCGAGGGCCTCCCCTGAGGCGGGGGCGCACAGATACGCAGTATTTT
TRBD2 | NA | TRBJ2-7 | TRBV20-1 | CSAGLAERAYEQYF | TGCAGTGCCGGACTAGCGGAGCGAGCCTACGAGCAGTACTTC
TRBD2 | few | TRBJ2-6 | TRBV20-1 | CSAELAGYSGANVLTF | TGCAGTGCTGAACTAGCGGGTTACTCTGGGGCCAACGTCCTGACTTTC
TRBD2 | NA | TRBJ2-7 | TRBV27 | CASSLKFVAGAYEQYF | TGTGCCAGCAGTTTAAAGTTCGTAGCGGGGGCCTACGAGCAGTACTTC
TRBD2 | NA | TRBJ2-1 | TRBV2 | CASSLILGLAGPTYNEQFF | TGTGCCAGCAGTTTAATTCTGGGACTAGCGGGGCCCACCTACAATGAGCAGTTCTTC
NA | NA | TRBJ2-2 | TRBV7-2 | CASSLGIQNTGELFF | TGTGCCAGCAGCCTAGGCATTCAGAACACCGGGGAGCTGTTTTTT
TRBD1 | NA | TRBJ2-5 | TRBV11-2 | CASSIGTGSQYF | TGTGCCAGCAGCATAGGGACAGGGTCCCAGTACTTC
TRBD1 | few | TRBJ2-7 | TRBV7-2 | CASSGASGTAYEQYF | TGTGCCAGCAGCGGGGCATCCGGGACAGCCTACGAGCAGTACTTC
NA | few | TRBJ1-1 | TRBV7-2 | CASSPTGGKDTEAFF | TGTGCCAGCAGTCCTACGGGGGGCAAGGACACTGAAGCTTTCTTT